These T cell receptor beta chains were read from a single sample in a study of shared clonotypes between healthy human individuals. TCRdb's copy holds only in-frame clones and misses some; the assay was immunoSEQ multiplex PCR. This sample has roughly 680,000 clones, with roughly two thirds found just once. The sample was memory CD4+ T cells sorted from blood. These receptors were obtained from a young woman in good health. The CDR3 runs from the conserved cysteine through the conserved F or W.

len	v_gene	j_gene	CDR3aa
16	TRBV4-1	TRBJ2-7	CASSQVLGRDGYEQYF
14	TRBV6-6	TRBJ1-1	CASSKQGRPTEAFF
16	TRBV29-1	TRBJ2-3	CSYTSGRAGRTDTQYF
15	TRBV19	TRBJ2-7	CASSHAGLNPYEQYF
14	TRBV2	TRBJ1-4	CASTTGRTYEKLFF
16	TRBV9	TRBJ2-2	CASSVGQASNTGELFF
21	TRBV15	TRBJ2-7	CATSRPVLSSGRTKKFYEQYF
16	TRBV5-1	TRBJ2-6	CASRGQGVTGANVLTF
17	TRBV7-9	TRBJ2-5	CASSTLRGGLDGETQYF
14	TRBV5-1	TRBJ1-5	CASSLEGQGQPQHF
15	TRBV5-1	TRBJ2-1	CASSLTSGSYNEQFF
15	TRBV6-1	TRBJ2-1	CASRSGTGAYNEQFF
16	TRBV16	TRBJ2-2	CASSQLGTHNTGELFF
16	TRBV30	TRBJ1-3	CAWSTPHRATGNTIYF
15	TRBV10-2	TRBJ2-1	CASSESVVTYNEQFF
11	TRBV30	TRBJ2-7	CAWSVKYEQYF
15	TRBV5-1	TRBJ1-1	CASSSTGIKNTEAFF
15	TRBV28	TRBJ2-5	CASSLWDRGPETQYF
12	TRBV10-1	TRBJ2-3	CASSSRQDTQYF
16	TRBV15	TRBJ2-3	CATSRSTSPVTDTQYF
14	TRBV5-4	TRBJ2-5	CASSSGQGEKTQYF
16	TRBV12-1	TRBJ1-5	CASSAGTGCVNQPQHF